The sequence of this TCR beta chain was determined in a study of blood T cell repertoires in COVID-19. Study summary: Sites in the United States, Italy and Spain provided acute and convalescent COVID-19 samples. Sources were T cells, B-cell-depleted T cells, or PBMCs; the material itself was cDNA or gDNA.

Generated by immunoSEQ multiplex PCR, the TCRdb table keeps only in-frame clones and is missing some. This table holds 28,000 or so clones, roughly four fifths found once. V was pared by 2 bases and J by 5 bases, with 18 bases between. Germline values: CDR1 GTSNPN, CDR2 SVGIG (reference sequence). The CDR3 length is 15 residues. The receptor was derived from a man in his 70s with acute or convalescent COVID-19. The material sequenced was peripheral blood. The chain carries TRBV30 and TRBJ1-1; D may be TRBD1 (6 bases). CDR3 bases: TGTGCCTGGAGTTTTCCGGGACAAAAGGGGACTGAAGCTTTCTTT. It specifies CAWSFPGQKGTEAFF.